This T cell receptor beta chain was sequenced for a study of T cells in Graves' hyperthyroidism and ophthalmopathy. Study-level findings and limits: Researchers found most expanded thyroid clonotypes above 0.001 in blood as well.

TCR beta CDR3 region amplification was performed from RNA transcripts. The study used the HTBI primer set for a first-round RT-PCR of the TCR CDR3. TCRdb reprocessed the multiplex PCR reads with MiXCR, giving one entry per CDR3 protein. The sample includes approximately 740,000 distinct CDR3 sequences, 14% of them seen just once. Graves' hyperthyroidism without ophthalmopathy progression within 18 months was termed stable. Orbital computed tomography, thyroid ultrasound, serum thyroxine and TRAb, and clinical symptoms together informed the diagnoses. Fresh peripheral blood, roughly 9.8 ml of it, supplied the PBMCs. This clonotype has more than one count but fewer than ten. Its antigen remains unidentified. This TCR came from a woman younger than 30 with Graves' hyperthyroidism. The material sequenced was blood.

DNA of the CDR3: TGTGCCAGCAGTACGACAGCTTTCTATAATTCACCCCTCCACTTT. Its protein is CASSTTAFYNSPLHF. This chain uses TRBV27 with TRBJ1-6; D might be TRBD1 (5 bases). Germline lookup yields CDR1 MNHEY and CDR2 SMNVEV (reference sequence). The V and J ends lost 5 bases and 3 bases respectively, with 11 bases between them. The CDR3 has 15 amino acids.